The 9 T cell receptor beta chains below come from one sample, sequenced in a study of cytomegalovirus exposure and HLA in healthy donors. PCR was performed using 60 Vbeta and 13 Jbeta primers. Clones were sequenced by immunoSEQ multiplex PCR, and TCRdb holds only the in-frame ones, with some missing. This table holds approximately 150,000 clones, about 80% found once. The sequencing sample was made of PBMCs. The receptor set was obtained from a man in his thirties or forties in good health and CMV-seronegative.

The genes are TRBV11-2 and TRBJ1-5, with D possibly being TRBD1 (6 bases). This CDR3 has 14 amino acids. Germline V gives CDR1 SGHAT, CDR2 FQNNGV. Trimming shortened V by 6 bases and J by 3 bases, and 12 bases separated the two germline ends. The CDR3 loop is CASRQQGFNQPQHF. DNA for the CDR3: TGTGCCAGCAGACAACAGGGATTCAATCAGCCCCAGCATTTT.

The V and J genes are TRBV18 and TRBJ2-3, with D hard to call. Trimming took off 3 bases at V and 0 bases at J, with 7 bases between the two ends. The CDR3 runs 14 residues. CDR1 and CDR2 (germline): KGHSH, LQKENI. The CDR3 bases are TGTGCCAGCTCACCGCTAGTAAGCACAGATACGCAGTATTTT. The encoded protein is CASSPLVSTDTQYF.

This clone was recorded a few times. J is TRBJ2-5 and V is TRBV5-1; 9 nucleotides align to TRBD2. Trimming took 8 bases from V and 2 from J; bases not matched to a gene: 7. The CDR3 has 14 residues. Germline CDR1 reads SGHRS; CDR2 reads YFSETQ. The CDR3 loop reads CASNLRGGQETQYF. As DNA, the CDR3 is TGCGCCAGTAATTTGCGGGGGGGGCAAGAGACCCAGTACTTC.

The chain links TRBV12-1 to TRBJ2-5; the DNA was not used to check the table's D call, TRBD1. TRBV12-1 is classified as a pseudogene. CDR3 size: 15 residues. The CDR3 DNA is TGTGCCAGCAGCTCGGGGACAGACAAACAAGAGACCCAGTACTTC. Its protein is CASSSGTDKQETQYF.

The gene calls are TRBV6-5 and TRBJ1-2; possibly TRBD1 for D (5 bases). This CDR3 region has 14 residues. Germline loops: CDR1 MNHEY, CDR2 SVGAGI. Deletions cut 6 bases from V and 0 bases from J, with 11 bases between. This CDR3 is CASSDSFANYGYTF. CDR3 in DNA: TGTGCCAGCAGCGACAGCTTCGCTAACTATGGCTACACCTTC.

DNA of the CDR3: TGCAGCGCCACGGACTCCTACGAGCAGTACTTC. This sequence encodes CSATDSYEQYF. The V gene is TRBV29-1, the J gene TRBJ2-5; D remains ambiguous. The assigned J gene may be wrong: the sequence end matches TRBJ2-7 better. This CDR3 is built from 11 residues. The germline V gene encodes CDR1 SQVTM and CDR2 ANQGSEA.

The chain combines TRBV2 with TRBJ2-7, with 11 bases that match TRBD1. V lost 5 bases, J lost 3 bases, and 18 bases stayed unmatched. The CDR3 totals 19 residues. The germline CDR1 and CDR2 sequences are SNHLY and FYNNEI. The CDR3 DNA follows: TGTGCCAGCAGTCAGCCGGGACAGGGGGATCTGACACGTCGCTACGAGCAGTACTTC. As protein: CASSQPGQGDLTRRYEQYF. The full variable domain, completed using reference TRBV2 and TRBJ2-7, is EPEVTQTPSHQVTQMGQEVILRCVPISNHLYFYWYRQILGQKVEFLVSFYNNEISEKSEIFDDQFSVERPDGSNFTLKIRSTKLEDSAMYFCASSQPGQGDLTRRYEQYFGPGTRLTVT.

The chain joins TRBV29-1 to TRBJ1-5, with TRBD1 matching over 8 bases. The ends lost 6 bases at V and 2 bases at J; junction bases unmatched: 3. There are 13 residues in the CDR3. Germline V gene lookup returns CDR1 SQVTM and CDR2 ANQGSEA. Written as DNA, the CDR3 is TGCAGCGTCCAACAGGGGGGCAATCAGCCCCAGCATTTT. Amino acids: CSVQQGGNQPQHF.

Only one count was recorded for this clone. V gene TRBV10-3 combines with J gene TRBJ2-5; TRBD2 matches 12 bases. The germline CDR1 and CDR2 sequences are ENHRY and SYGVKD. With V trimmed by 6 bases and J by 2 bases, 1 base remained unmatched. The CDR3 extends over 14 amino acids. The CDR3 region is CAIRGTSGQETQYF. The CDR3 DNA reads TGTGCCATCAGGGGGACTAGCGGGCAAGAGACCCAGTACTTC.